A selection of T cell receptor beta chains follows, all from one sample in a study of OX40 agonist ivuxolimab in advanced cancers. Assay used: immunoSEQ multiplex PCR; TCRdb lists only in-frame clones, some missing. The data contain 80,000 to 100,000 clones, roughly 91% of them seen just once; the ten biggest clones take up 0.25% to 0.35%. The input for sequencing was CD4+ or CD8+ T cells sorted from blood, taken in a trial of the OX40 agonist ivuxolimab. Receptors were obtained from an adult with an advanced solid tumor such as melanoma, head and neck, liver or kidney cancer. CDR3s include the opening cysteine and the closing phenylalanine or tryptophan. D genes are given only for firm matches. Not all rows give a size; the values are once, few, many and, for expanded clones, a class.

CDR3	DNA	size	D	V	J
CSDMTSTDTQYF	TGCAGCGACATGACAAGCACAGATACGCAGTATTTT	NA	NA	TRBV29-1	TRBJ2-3
CASSLNEQFF	TGTGCCAGCAGCTTAAATGAGCAGTTCTTC	NA	NA	TRBV11-2	TRBJ2-1
CASRLGLALGDTQYF	TGTGCCAGCAGATTAGGACTAGCGTTGGGTGATACGCAGTATTTT	NA	TRBD2	TRBV28	TRBJ2-3
CASSPSLGRTEAFF	TGTGCCAGCTCACCCAGCCTGGGGCGGACTGAAGCTTTCTTT	NA	NA	TRBV18	TRBJ1-1
CASSIAGITDTQYF	TGTGCCAGTAGTATAGCGGGGATCACAGATACGCAGTATTTT	once	NA	TRBV19	TRBJ2-3
CASSLIWGAGQPQHF	TGTGCCAGTAGTCTCATTTGGGGGGCGGGTCAGCCCCAGCATTTT	few	NA	TRBV19	TRBJ1-5
CASSFMDRGRQETQYF	TGTGCCAGCAGCTTTATGGACAGGGGGCGACAAGAGACCCAGTACTTC	NA	TRBD1	TRBV5-8	TRBJ2-5
CASSPLQPGQPKTSTQYF	TGTGCCAGCTCACCACTACAACCGGGACAACCCAAAACATCCACGCAGTATTTT	NA	NA	TRBV18	TRBJ2-3
CASSTLGGADYGYTF	TGTGCCAGCAGTACCCTGGGGGGGGCTGACTATGGCTACACCTTC	NA	NA	TRBV28	TRBJ1-2
CASSTGLADTDTQYF	TGTGCCAGCAGCACGGGACTAGCGGACACAGATACGCAGTATTTT	NA	TRBD2	TRBV5-4	TRBJ2-3
CATSTRLAGFEQYF	TGTGCCACCTCGACCCGGCTAGCGGGATTCGAGCAGTACTTC	NA	TRBD2	TRBV10-3	TRBJ2-7
CSGDERAGGYTF	TGCAGCGGCGACGAAAGGGCAGGTGGCTACACCTTC	NA	NA	TRBV29-1	TRBJ1-2
CASSFDRRNQPQHF	TGCGCCAGCAGTTTCGACAGACGCAATCAGCCCCAGCATTTT	NA	NA	TRBV10-2	TRBJ1-5
CASSRDPDGANVLTF	TGTGCCAGCTCCCGGGACCCCGATGGGGCCAACGTCCTGACTTTC	NA	NA	TRBV6-1	TRBJ2-6
CASSLVGGSLGNEQFF	TGCGCCAGCAGCTTGGTCGGCGGGAGCTTAGGAAATGAGCAGTTCTTC	NA	TRBD2	TRBV5-1	TRBJ2-1
CASSPSGRSDTEAFF	TGTGCCAGCTCACCCTCGGGCCGCTCTGACACTGAAGCTTTCTTT	NA	NA	TRBV18	TRBJ1-1
CASADRARYTF	TGTGCCAGCGCTGACAGGGCCCGCTACACCTTC	NA	TRBD1	TRBV28	TRBJ1-2
CASSLRGLETQYF	TGTGCCAGCAGTTTACGGGGTTTGGAGACCCAGTACTTC	NA	NA	TRBV28	TRBJ2-5
CASSLFAGNFYEQYF	TGTGCCAGCAGCTTGTTCGCAGGGAATTTCTACGAGCAGTACTTC	NA	NA	TRBV5-5	TRBJ2-7
CASSLEGTGQYEQYF	TGTGCCAGCAGTTTGGAGGGGACAGGACAATACGAGCAGTACTTC	NA	TRBD1	TRBV28	TRBJ2-7
CAISEVSTGGPTTTPYEQYF	TGTGCCATCAGTGAAGTATCAACGGGAGGGCCGACTACCACCCCCTACGAGCAGTACTTC	NA	TRBD2	TRBV10-3	TRBJ2-7
CASSLSWENTEAFF	TGTGCCAGCAGTTTATCGTGGGAGAACACTGAAGCTTTCTTT	NA	NA	TRBV27	TRBJ1-1
CASSLRGSGDTDTQYF	TGTGCCAGCAGCTTAAGAGGTAGCGGGGACACAGATACGCAGTATTTT	NA	TRBD2	TRBV7-3	TRBJ2-3
CASSLGGGQASYEQYF	TGTGCCAGCAGCTTAGGGGGCGGACAGGCCTCCTACGAGCAGTACTTC	NA	TRBD1	TRBV7-2	TRBJ2-7
CASNSRLANTEAFF	TGTGCCAGCAATTCACGGCTGGCGAACACTGAAGCTTTCTTT	NA	NA	TRBV15	TRBJ1-1
CASSSRTAYEQYF	TGCGCCAGCAGCTCCCGGACAGCCTACGAGCAGTACTTC	NA	NA	TRBV4-1	TRBJ2-7
CASSPRRAAEAFF	TGTGCCAGCAGTCCTAGGAGAGCGGCTGAAGCTTTCTTT	NA	NA	TRBV27	TRBJ1-1
CATSRDTGRLNTEAFF	TGTGCCACCAGCCGGGATACAGGGAGGCTGAACACTGAAGCTTTCTTT	NA	NA	TRBV15	TRBJ1-1
CASSAPGGAIGGYTF	TGTGCCAGTAGTGCCCCAGGGGGCGCAATTGGTGGCTACACCTTC	NA	TRBD1	TRBV19	TRBJ1-2
CASRGPGGAFYYGYTF	TGTGCCAGCAGGGGCCCAGGGGGCGCATTTTACTATGGCTACACCTTC	NA	TRBD1	TRBV28	TRBJ1-2
CASIRGASGSVEQFF	TGTGCCAGCATCCGGGGGGCTAGCGGGAGTGTTGAGCAGTTCTTC	NA	TRBD2	TRBV11-2	TRBJ2-1
CASSPRRGGEQFF	TGTGCCAGCAGTCCGAGGAGGGGAGGTGAGCAGTTCTTC	NA	NA	TRBV28	TRBJ2-1
CAITSQRNTEAFF	TGTGCCATAACGTCCCAGCGGAACACTGAAGCTTTCTTT	NA	NA	TRBV5-4	TRBJ1-1
CASSVQVSGNTIYF	TGTGCCAGCAGCGTACAAGTCTCTGGAAACACCATATATTTT	NA	NA	TRBV2	TRBJ1-3
CATSRGGDLAKNIQYF	TGTGCCACCAGCAGGGGAGGGGACCTAGCCAAAAACATTCAGTACTTC	once	TRBD2	TRBV15	TRBJ2-4
CASSGGQLPSVQYF	TGCGCCAGCAGCGGGGGACAGCTCCCCTCCGTTCAGTACTTC	once	TRBD1	TRBV5-1	TRBJ2-4